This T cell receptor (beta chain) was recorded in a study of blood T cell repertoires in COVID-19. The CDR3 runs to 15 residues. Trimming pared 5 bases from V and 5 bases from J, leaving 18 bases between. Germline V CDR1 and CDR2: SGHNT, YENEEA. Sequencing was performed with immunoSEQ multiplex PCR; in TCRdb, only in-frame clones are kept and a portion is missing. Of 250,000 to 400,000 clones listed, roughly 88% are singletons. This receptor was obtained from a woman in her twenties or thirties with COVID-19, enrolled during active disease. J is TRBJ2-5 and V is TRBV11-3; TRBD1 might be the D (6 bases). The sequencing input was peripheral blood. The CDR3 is CASSSRDNPIETQYF. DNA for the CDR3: TGTGCCAGCAGCAGCCGGGACAACCCCATCGAGACCCAGTACTTC.